The clone carrying this T cell receptor (beta chain) has more than one count but fewer than ten. Its target is unknown. This specimen comes from a study of T cell repertoires in cytomegalovirus infection. Whole-study findings and limits: Carriage of CMV together with the relevant HLA was identifiable through cumulative public TCR beta family frequency. The response measured ex vivo was dominated by TCR beta clonotypes (HLA-C-restricted and CMV-specific).

TCRdb reprocessed the reads via MiXCR and lists one record per CDR3 protein. This table holds hundreds of thousands of distinct CDR3 sequences, 30% to 35% found once. V lost 6 bases, J lost 4 bases, and 4 bases stayed unmatched. The CDR3 consists of 14 residues. Germline V gives CDR1 LNHDA, CDR2 SQIVND (reference sequence). The chain employs TRBV19 and TRBJ1-5, with 9 nucleotides matching TRBD1. The sequencing here drew on cultured PBMCs, taken from culture after CMV antigen stimulation. The TCR was taken from a human donor in good health (CMV status not recorded). Some clones in this sample may be carry-over from other donors' samples. CDR3 DNA: TGTGCCAGTAGGAGGACAGGGGCTAATCAGCCCCAGCATTTT. It encodes CASRRTGANQPQHF.